This TCR beta chain originates from a study of blood T cell repertoires in COVID-19 (dated by TCRdb to between 2020 and 2021). Notes on the research overall: Samples from collaborators originated in the United States, Italy and Spain and spanned both the acute and convalescent phases of COVID-19. Subjects who had been exposed to COVID-19, were actively infected with it, or had recovered from it provided the deeply sampled blood TCRbeta repertoires that made up the dataset. The sample metadata nearly always contained a de-identified subject ID, COVID-19 status, age in years and sex. Where HLA class I and class II types were available, the types were taken from metadata supplied by the sample provider, not from assay-based typing. The material from the prospective study consisted of cDNA or gDNA derived from T cells, B-cell-depleted T cells, or PBMCs. The repertoires were made available in a free public database intended to serve as a resource for research on the immune response to SARS-CoV-2. Samples came from the ongoing ImmuneRACE study (first 160 participants) plus 1,254 subjects from 6 global collaborators. Overall study outcomes, separate from this receptor: The quantity of clinical and demographic metadata differed by source and by participant and was supplied without curation.

TCRbeta CDR3 regions were amplified from genomic DNA using the immunoSEQ Assay, a bias-controlled multiplex PCR. The study's own analysis went as follows. The number of nucleated cells in each sample was estimated by amplification of reference gene primers within the assay. To quantify the absolute abundance of each unique TCRbeta CDR3 rearrangement, sequence reads were collapsed and filtered. For each sample, productive Simpson clonality was calculated as the square root of Simpson's diversity index across productive rearrangements. What TCRdb holds here is the immuneACCESS table cut down to in-frame rearrangements. Part of the clones is not present; checked against another copy, under half of the missing clones reflect an unresolved V gene, and the others are unexplained. That table furnishes V, J and clone size, whereas the DNA furnished D and trimming. The sample data list around 60,000 clones, and roughly 90% of these were observed just once. More than 3% of the sample is taken by the ten largest.

On this clone: Its antigen is not yet known. One base away there is no much larger clone; base qualities are not given.

Each collaborating institution followed its own protocols to collect whole blood in K2EDTA tubes. Collaborator samples were shipped for TCRbeta analysis as frozen whole blood, isolated PBMCs, or DNA extracted from either sample type. The sequenced sample consisted of peripheral blood. The source of this sequence is a human donor in a cohort sampled during active COVID-19.

The base sequence is TGCGCCAGCAGTCAACCGTCGGGGGCTGAAGCTTTCTTT. Translated, it reads CASSQPSGAEAFF. The V gene is TRBV4-1 and the J gene is TRBJ1-1; TRBD1 might be the D gene, on 5 matching bases. The CDR1 and CDR2 encoded by the germline V gene are MGHRA and YSYEKL. V lost 6 bases and J lost 6 bases; the stretch between them is 14 bases long. The CDR3 runs 13 amino acids, cysteine and phenylalanine included. Only the CDR3 part of the read is kept: 39 bases, read in frame from the first base.